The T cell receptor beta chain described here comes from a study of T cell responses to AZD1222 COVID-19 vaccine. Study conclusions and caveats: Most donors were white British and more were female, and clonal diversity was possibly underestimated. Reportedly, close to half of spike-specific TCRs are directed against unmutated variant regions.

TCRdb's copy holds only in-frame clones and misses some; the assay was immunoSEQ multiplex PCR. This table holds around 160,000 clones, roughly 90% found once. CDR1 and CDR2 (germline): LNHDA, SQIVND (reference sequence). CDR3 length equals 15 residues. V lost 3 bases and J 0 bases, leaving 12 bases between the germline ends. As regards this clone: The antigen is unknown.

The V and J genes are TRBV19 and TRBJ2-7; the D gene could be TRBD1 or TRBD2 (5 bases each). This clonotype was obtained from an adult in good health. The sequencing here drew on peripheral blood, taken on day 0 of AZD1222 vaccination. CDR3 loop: CASSMRGLSSYEQYF. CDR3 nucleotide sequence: TGTGCCAGTAGTATGAGGGGTTTAAGCTCCTACGAGCAGTACTTC.